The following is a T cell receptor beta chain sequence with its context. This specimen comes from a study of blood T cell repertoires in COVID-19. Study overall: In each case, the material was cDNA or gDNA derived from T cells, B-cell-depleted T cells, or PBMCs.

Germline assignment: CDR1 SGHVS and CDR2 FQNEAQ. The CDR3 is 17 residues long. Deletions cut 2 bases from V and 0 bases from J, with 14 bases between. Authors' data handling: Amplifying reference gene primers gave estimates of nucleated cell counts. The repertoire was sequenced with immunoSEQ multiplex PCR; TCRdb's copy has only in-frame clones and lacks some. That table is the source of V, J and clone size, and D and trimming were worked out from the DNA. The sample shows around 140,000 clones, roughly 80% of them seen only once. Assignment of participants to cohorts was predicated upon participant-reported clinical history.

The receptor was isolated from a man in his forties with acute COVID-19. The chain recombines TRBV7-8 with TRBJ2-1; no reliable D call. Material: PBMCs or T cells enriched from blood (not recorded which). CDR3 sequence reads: CASSLSSFSSSYNEQFF. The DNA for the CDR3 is TGTGCCAGCAGCTTATCTAGTTTCAGTAGCTCCTACAATGAGCAGTTCTTC.